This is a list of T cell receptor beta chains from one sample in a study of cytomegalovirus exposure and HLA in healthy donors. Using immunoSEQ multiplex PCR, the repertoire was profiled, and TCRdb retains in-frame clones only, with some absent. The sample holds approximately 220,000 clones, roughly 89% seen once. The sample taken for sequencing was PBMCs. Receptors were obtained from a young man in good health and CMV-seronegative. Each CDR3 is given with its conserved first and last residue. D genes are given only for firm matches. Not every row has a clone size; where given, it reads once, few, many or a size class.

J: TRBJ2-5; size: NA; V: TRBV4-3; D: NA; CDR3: CASSQSTQETQYF; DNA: TGCGCCAGCAGCCAATCTACCCAAGAGACCCAGTACTTC
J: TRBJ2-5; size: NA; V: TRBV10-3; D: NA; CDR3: CAISESRETQYF; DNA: TGTGCCATCAGTGAGTCCCGAGAGACCCAGTACTTC
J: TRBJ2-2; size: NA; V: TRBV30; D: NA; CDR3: CAWSVPREPVGELFF; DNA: TGTGCCTGGAGTGTACCCCGGGAGCCCGTAGGGGAGCTGTTTTTT
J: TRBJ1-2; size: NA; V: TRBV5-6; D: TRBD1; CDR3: CASSLVQGAIIYGYTF; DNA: TGTGCCAGCAGCTTGGTGCAGGGGGCGATTATCTATGGCTACACCTTC
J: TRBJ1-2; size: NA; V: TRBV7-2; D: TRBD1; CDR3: CASSFDRGRQGYTF; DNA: TGTGCCAGCAGCTTCGACAGGGGTCGGCAAGGCTACACCTTC
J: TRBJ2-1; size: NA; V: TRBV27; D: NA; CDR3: CASSPLAVDSYNEQFF; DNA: TGTGCCAGCAGCCCCTTAGCGGTCGACTCCTACAATGAGCAGTTCTTC
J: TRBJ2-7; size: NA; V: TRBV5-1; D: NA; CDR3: CASSLDRPFYEQYF; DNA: TGCGCCAGCAGCTTGGACAGGCCCTTCTACGAGCAGTACTTC
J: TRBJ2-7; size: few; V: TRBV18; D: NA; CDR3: CASSPITSYEQYF; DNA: TGTGCCAGCTCACCAATAACTAGCTACGAGCAGTACTTC
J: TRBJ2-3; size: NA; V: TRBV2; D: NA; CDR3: CASTGVEDTQYF; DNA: TGTGCCAGCACAGGGGTTGAGGATACGCAGTATTTT
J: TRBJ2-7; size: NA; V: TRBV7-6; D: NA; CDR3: CASSSGPGRQSSYEQYF; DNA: TGTGCCAGCAGCTCGGGGCCTGGGAGGCAGAGCTCCTACGAGCAGTACTTC
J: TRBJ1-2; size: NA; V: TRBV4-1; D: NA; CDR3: CASSQVTLQGNTF; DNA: TGCGCCAGCAGCCAAGTAACCCTTCAGGGGAACACCTTC
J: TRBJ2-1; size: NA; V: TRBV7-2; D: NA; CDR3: CASSTEGGTGEQFF; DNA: TGTGCCAGCAGTACAGAGGGCGGGACGGGTGAGCAGTTCTTC
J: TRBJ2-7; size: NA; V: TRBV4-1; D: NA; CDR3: CASRQWEVNTGEEQYF; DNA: TGCGCCAGCAGGCAATGGGAGGTTAACACTGGGGAGGAGCAGTACTTC
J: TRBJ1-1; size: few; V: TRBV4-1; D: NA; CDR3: CASSHGATEAFF; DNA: TGCGCCAGCAGCCATGGGGCGACTGAAGCTTTCTTT
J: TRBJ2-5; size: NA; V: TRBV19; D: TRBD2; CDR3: CASSTDRVLLAGETQYF; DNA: TGTGCCAGTAGTACCGACAGGGTCTTACTAGCGGGAGAGACCCAGTACTTC
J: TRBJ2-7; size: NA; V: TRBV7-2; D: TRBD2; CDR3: CASSQGLAASYEQYF; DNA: TGTGCCAGCAGCCAGGGACTAGCGGCATCCTACGAGCAGTACTTC
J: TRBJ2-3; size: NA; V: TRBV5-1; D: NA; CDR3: CASSFNPEDTQYF; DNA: TGCGCCAGCAGCTTCAACCCCGAGGATACGCAGTATTTT
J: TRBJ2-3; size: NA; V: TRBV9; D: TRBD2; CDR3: CASSVDPAGAGTDTQYF; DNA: TGTGCCAGCAGCGTAGATCCAGCGGGGGCTGGTACAGATACGCAGTATTTT
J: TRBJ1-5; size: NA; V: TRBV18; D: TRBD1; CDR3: CASSPRFPGQGLRSNQPQHF; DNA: TGTGCCAGCTCACCGCGTTTCCCGGGACAGGGACTTAGGAGCAATCAGCCCCAGCATTTT
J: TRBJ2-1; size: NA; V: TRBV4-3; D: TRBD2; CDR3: CASSDSGTRFNNEQFF; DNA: TGCGCCAGCAGTGACAGCGGGACTAGGTTTAACAATGAGCAGTTCTTC
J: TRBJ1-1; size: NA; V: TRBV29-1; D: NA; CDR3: CSVEIQQFTEAFF; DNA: TGCAGCGTTGAAATACAGCAATTCACTGAAGCTTTCTTT
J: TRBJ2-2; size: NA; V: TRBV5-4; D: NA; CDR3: CASSLFHKNTGELFF; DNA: TGTGCCAGCAGCTTGTTCCACAAGAACACCGGGGAGCTGTTTTTT
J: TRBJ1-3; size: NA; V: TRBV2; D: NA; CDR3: CASSEGGRFYLGNTIYF; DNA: TGTGCCAGCAGTGAAGGTGGCAGGTTTTATCTCGGAAACACCATATATTTT
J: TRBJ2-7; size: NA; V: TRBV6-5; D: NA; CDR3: CASSYSRGSGTDEQYF; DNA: TGTGCCAGCAGTTACTCGAGGGGTTCAGGGACTGACGAGCAGTACTTC
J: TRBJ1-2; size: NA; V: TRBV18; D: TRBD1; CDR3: CASSPPILSWTGNNYGYTF; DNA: TGTGCCAGCTCACCACCTATACTTTCCTGGACAGGAAATAACTATGGCTACACCTTC
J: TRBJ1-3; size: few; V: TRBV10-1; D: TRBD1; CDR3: CASSSGTGSSGNTIYF; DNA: TGCGCCAGCAGTTCCGGGACAGGTAGCTCTGGAAACACCATATATTTT
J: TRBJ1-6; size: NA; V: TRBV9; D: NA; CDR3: CASSAARGSPLHF; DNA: TGTGCCAGCAGCGCGGCCCGGGGGTCACCCCTCCACTTT
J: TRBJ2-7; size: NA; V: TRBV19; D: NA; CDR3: CASSIIPSDRWGSYEQYF; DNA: TGTGCCAGTAGTATAATCCCTTCGGACAGATGGGGTTCCTACGAGCAGTACTTC
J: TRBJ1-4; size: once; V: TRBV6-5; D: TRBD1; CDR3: CASSYQLTGREKLFF; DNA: TGTGCCAGCAGTTACCAACTGACAGGGCGTGAAAAACTGTTTTTT
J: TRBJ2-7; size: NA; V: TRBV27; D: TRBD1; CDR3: CASSWGQSYEQYF; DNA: TGTGCCAGCAGTTGGGGACAGAGCTACGAGCAGTACTTC
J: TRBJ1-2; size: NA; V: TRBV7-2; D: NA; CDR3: CASSFVGGVSNYGYTF; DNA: TGTGCCAGCAGCTTCGTTGGAGGGGTTTCCAACTATGGCTACACCTTC
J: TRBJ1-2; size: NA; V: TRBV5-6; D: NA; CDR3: CASSSQGPTGWVNYGYTF; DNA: TGTGCCAGCAGCTCCCAGGGACCGACAGGTTGGGTGAACTATGGCTACACCTTC
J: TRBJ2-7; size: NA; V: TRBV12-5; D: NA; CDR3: CASGTYYEQYF; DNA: TGTGCTAGTGGTACATACTACGAGCAGTACTTC
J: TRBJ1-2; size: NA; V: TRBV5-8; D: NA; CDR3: CARWSGEYGYTF; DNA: TGTGCCAGATGGTCAGGCGAATATGGCTACACCTTC
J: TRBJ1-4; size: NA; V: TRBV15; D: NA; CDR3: CATSRDQPGIEKLFF; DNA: TGTGCCACCAGCAGAGATCAGCCAGGGATTGAAAAACTGTTTTTT
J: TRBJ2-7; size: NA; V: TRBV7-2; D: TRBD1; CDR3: CASSAYGQGHEQYF; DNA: TGTGCCAGCAGCGCCTACGGACAGGGCCACGAGCAGTACTTC
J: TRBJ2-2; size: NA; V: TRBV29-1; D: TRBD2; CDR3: CSVEGGVTGELFF; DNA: TGCAGCGTTGAGGGGGGGGTCACCGGGGAGCTGTTTTTT
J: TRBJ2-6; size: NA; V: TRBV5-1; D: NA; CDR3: CASSLDPGGANVLTF; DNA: TGCGCCAGCAGCTTGGACCCGGGAGGGGCCAACGTCCTGACTTTC
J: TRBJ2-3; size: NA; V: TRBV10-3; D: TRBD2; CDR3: CATERGATATDTQYF; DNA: TGTGCCACCGAGCGGGGGGCTACCGCCACAGATACGCAGTATTTT
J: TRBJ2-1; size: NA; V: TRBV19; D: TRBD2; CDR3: CASSISARDYYNEQFF; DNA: TGTGCCAGTAGTATATCAGCTAGGGACTACTACAATGAGCAGTTCTTC
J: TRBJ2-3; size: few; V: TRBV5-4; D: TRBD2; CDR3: CASSLAGGVDTQYF; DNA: TGTGCCAGCAGCTTAGCGGGGGGGGTGGATACGCAGTATTTT
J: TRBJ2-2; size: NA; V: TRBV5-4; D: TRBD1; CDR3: CASSPGTGTRTGELFF; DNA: TGTGCCAGCAGTCCTGGGACAGGAACCCGAACCGGGGAGCTGTTTTTT
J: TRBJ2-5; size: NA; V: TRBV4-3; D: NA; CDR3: CASSPEGRGEETQYF; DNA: TGCGCCAGCAGCCCCGAGGGCAGGGGGGAAGAGACCCAGTACTTC